This T cell receptor beta chain was recovered during a study of response to subunit inactivated influenza vaccine. This clonotype turned up a few times. TCRdb re-analysed the RT-PCR reads in MiXCR, keeping a single row per CDR3 protein. The table records more than 700,000 distinct CDR3 sequences, about 20% of them present only once. V was clipped by 5 bases and J by 2 bases, with 7 bases between them. Germline V CDR1 and CDR2: DFQATT, SNEGSKA (reference sequence). This CDR3 is built from 12 residues. The sequence was obtained from a man aged 45-65 years who received an inactivated influenza vaccine. Sequences were derived from PBMCs from blood, sampled less than 6 days after vaccination. This chain uses TRBV20-1 with TRBJ2-1; D uncertain. CDR3 residues: CSAAATYNEQFF. The CDR3 DNA reads as TGCAGTGCTGCGGCGACCTACAATGAGCAGTTCTTC.